One TCR beta chain is described in this entry. The antigen it recognizes is unknown. The input lacks base qualities; no much larger clone sits a single base away. This entry belongs to a study of blood T cell repertoires in COVID-19 (dated by TCRdb to about 2020). About the full investigation: Samples from collaborators originated in the United States, Italy and Spain and spanned both the acute and convalescent phases of COVID-19. Subjects who had been exposed to COVID-19, were actively infected with it, or had recovered from it provided the deeply sampled blood TCRbeta repertoires that made up the dataset. Where available, HLA class I and class II types were obtained from metadata supplied by the sample provider rather than from assay-based typing. Sample metadata almost always included a de-identified subject ID, COVID-19 status, age in years and sex. The prospective study material was composed of cDNA or gDNA derived from T cells, B-cell-depleted T cells, or PBMCs. The samples were drawn from the first 160 participants of the ongoing ImmuneRACE study and from over a thousand subjects provided by 6 global collaborators. The repertoires were released in a freely available public database intended as a resource for research on the immune response to SARS-CoV-2.

In the prospective study, participants were roughly 18 to 95 years old, resided in approximately 22 geographic areas of the United States, and were enrolled through a virtual design. Cohort assignment in the prospective study relied on participant-reported clinical history from a screening survey and a study questionnaire. Recovered participants in ImmuneRACE Cohort 3 were defined as having two consecutive negative NP/OP PCR tests, clearance from a healthcare professional, or resolution of symptoms. In the prospective study, whole blood, serum and a nasopharyngeal or oropharyngeal swab were collected from each participant by mobile phlebotomists. Over an approximately 2-month period, participants in the prospective study had the option of providing additional blood draws and questionnaires. Before DNA extraction, prospective study blood samples were shipped either frozen or at room temperature.

The immunoSEQ Assay, a bias-controlled multiplex PCR, was used to amplify TCRbeta CDR3 regions from genomic DNA. Regarding the original processing steps: The number of nucleated cells in each sample was estimated from the amplification of reference gene primers within the assay. To quantify the absolute abundance of each unique TCRbeta CDR3 rearrangement, sequence reads were collapsed and filtered. Productive Simpson clonality was computed per sample as the square root of Simpson's diversity index over productive rearrangements. Imported from immuneACCESS, the table was reduced by TCRdb to in-frame sequences with V and J called. These copies leave out some clones; in studies compared against another copy, an unresolved V gene accounts for under half, and the cause of the remainder is not known. V, J and clone size are those of that table, while D and trimming were read from the DNA. The sample yields 310,000 or so clones; nearly 90% were counted once. The top ten clones comprise approximately 6% of the sample.

Taken from cysteine to phenylalanine, the CDR3 has 15 residues. Only the CDR3 part of the read is kept: 45 bases, read in frame from the first base. The germline V gene encodes CDR1 SGDLS and CDR2 YYNGEE. V and J are truncated by 4 bases and 4 bases respectively, leaving an intervening sequence of 17 bases. Overall results and qualifications from the work: The quantity of clinical and demographic metadata differed by source and by participant and was supplied without curation.

The V and J genes are TRBV9 and TRBJ1-2, with TRBD1 as a weak D call on 6 bases. The TCR comes from a woman aged 30 to 39 who had recovered from COVID-19. The specimen was PBMCs or T cells enriched from blood (not recorded which). The CDR3 loop reads CASSPTGLLSYGYTF. Here is the DNA: TGTGCCAGCAGCCCAACAGGGCTACTCAGCTATGGCTACACCTTC.